The present entry profiles one TCR beta chain with its context. The specificity of this receptor is unknown. The sample holds no much larger clone one base away, and base qualities are not on file. Stable Graves' hyperthyroidism was defined as no progression to ophthalmopathy during 18 months of follow-up. Hyperthyroidism patients were aged 18 to 65 years and newly diagnosed, with disease duration of less than 2 months. Patients with uncontrolled infections, other autoimmune diseases, pregnancy or lactation were excluded. Diagnoses were established on the basis of clinical symptoms, serum thyroxine and TRAb, thyroid ultrasound, and orbital computed tomography. Ficoll-Paque density gradient centrifugation was used to isolate PBMCs from about 9.4 ml of fresh peripheral blood. Trizol reagent was used to extract total RNA, and RNA quality was then checked on an Agilent 2100 Bioanalyzer. The data are from a study of T cells in Graves' hyperthyroidism and ophthalmopathy (dated by TCRdb to about 2019). As for the study more broadly: Peripheral blood samples were taken at initial diagnosis, before any treatment was given. The paper describes TCR Vbeta CDR3 sequencing of 140 or so peripheral blood samples, made up of 43 ophthalmopathy patients, approximately 73 hyperthyroidism patients and 17 progressor patients. Whether ophthalmopathy could be predicted prospectively was tested in an independent validation cohort made up of approximately 19 hyperthyroidism patients plus 17 patients who later progressed to ophthalmopathy. To identify TCR V-J signatures that set the groups apart, the researchers used a discovery cohort of roughly 100 patients, made up of under 50 with Graves' ophthalmopathy and some 56 with stable Graves' hyperthyroidism. Thyroid tissue and blood T-cell repertoires from roughly 6 Graves' hyperthyroidism patients were also compared in the study. After blood sampling, hyperthyroidism patients were treated with methimazole at a starting dose of 30 mg daily, and ophthalmopathy patients were treated with high-dose intravenous methylprednisolone. For training and testing, the 100 or so patients in the discovery cohort were randomly divided in a 7:3 ratio. Study-wide conclusions, independent of this receptor: Sample size was not statistically predetermined, and blinding of investigators to group allocation was not performed. Most expanded thyroid clonotypes (frequency above 0.001) were also detected in blood, a finding suggesting that blood repertoires may reflect thyroid immune responses. In validation, the model predicted progression to ophthalmopathy a median of about 6.5 months before onset, with about 70% sensitivity and 72.22% specificity. Ophthalmopathy was separated from stable hyperthyroidism by a 13 V-J signature model, with approximately 90% sensitivity and about 81% specificity obtained in cross-validation and 80%/75% obtained in testing.

The TCR beta CDR3 regions were amplified from RNA transcripts. The TCR CDR3 was subjected to a first round of RT-PCR using the HTBI primer set and the Qiagen OneStep RT-PCR kit. A second multiplex PCR round built the libraries, followed by size selection and purification. The libraries were sequenced on an Illumina HiSeq2000 using paired-end 100 bp reads. From the authors' description of their analysis: SOAPnuke was used to process the raw data, removing reads that contained adapters or uncalled bases, had a mean Phred below 15, or lacked an exact match to the constant primer or identifier. High-quality paired reads were merged using COPE v1.2.5, and each unique nucleotide sequence was defined as a clonotype. Clonotypes were aligned to IMGT TRBV, TRBD and TRBJ reference segments using MiTCR v1.1. The analysis was restricted to V-J combinations with a frequency above 0.0001, which together covered 99.2% of the repertoires. The TCS score was defined as the ratio of F50 (clonal expansion) to E x V (chaos), calculated using BLOSUM62-based TCRdist between CDR3 peptides within each V-J. Welch's t-statistics and random forest reduced approximately 520 V-J features to roughly 13, which were used in a naive Bayes classifier (R e1071). TCRdb took the public reads, trimmed them with fastp at Q25, ran MiXCR for clone calling and kept in-frame beta chains. Each CDR3 protein gets just one entry, which takes the most common genes and DNA from the rows behind it. The V and J calls were not made by the authors but by TCRdb's processing. The sample yields approximately 590,000 distinct CDR3 sequences; about a sixth were counted once. Clones ranked in the top ten supply under 7.5% of the sample.

The CDR3, cysteine through phenylalanine, is 20 amino acids long. Only CDR3 DNA is held: 60 bases, read in frame from base 1. Relative to germline, V is missing 6 bases and J is missing 4 bases, with 17 bases of the junction outside any gene match. Sequences SGHAT (CDR1) and FQNNGV (CDR2) are obtained from the germline V gene. This receptor was identified in a woman aged 25 to 45 with Graves' hyperthyroidism. The chain couples TRBV11-2 to TRBJ2-1, with 14 bases matching TRBD2. The sample taken for sequencing was blood. The base sequence is TGTGCCAGCAGTCTCTTAGTCGGACTAGCGGGAGGAGTTATGTACAATGAGCAGTTCTTC. Translated, this is CASSLLVGLAGGVMYNEQFF.